A single sample gave rise to the 7 T cell receptor beta chains below, sequenced in a study of cytomegalovirus exposure and HLA in healthy donors. Amplification used 60 Vbeta primers and 13 Jbeta primers. Here immunoSEQ multiplex PCR was the method, and the copy in TCRdb shows in-frame clones only, minus some. This sample has around 160,000 clones; about three quarters occur once, and the top ten carry around 2.8%. The sequenced sample consisted of PBMCs. The receptors come from a woman aged 35 to 49 in good health and CMV-seropositive.

This chain connects TRBV9 to TRBJ1-4; D perhaps matches TRBD1 (6 bases). This CDR3 comprises 16 residues. Trimming pared 4 bases from V and 8 bases from J, leaving 21 bases between. Germline CDR1 reads SGDLS; CDR2 reads YYNGEE. CDR3 residues: CASSPGILRQGEKLFF. As DNA, the CDR3 is TGTGCCAGCAGCCCAGGAATCCTACGCCAGGGGGAAAAACTGTTTTTT.

CDR3 region: CASSDGQGQETQYF. The DNA for the CDR3 is TGTGCCAGCAGTGACGGGCAGGGGCAAGAGACCCAGTACTTC. The V gene is TRBV6-4, the J gene TRBJ2-5; the D gene is possibly TRBD1 (6 bases). V lost 2 bases to trimming and J lost 2 bases, with 9 bases between them. This CDR3 has 14 residues. The V gene's germline CDR1 is MRHNA and CDR2 SNTAGT.

CDR3 DNA: TGTGCCAGCAGTGAATACTCTGGAGGAAATTCACCCCTCCACTTT. This codes for CASSEYSGGNSPLHF. The chain has TRBV25-1 and TRBJ1-6; D call uncertain. V lost 0 bases and J 7 bases, leaving 10 bases between the germline ends. CDR1 MGHDK and CDR2 SYGVNS come from the germline V gene. This CDR3 is built from 15 residues.

Only a few counts were recorded for this clone. V is TRBV29-1 and J is TRBJ2-5, with TRBD2 matching 14 bases. The junction had 6 bases not matched to a gene; V was cut back by 4 bases and J by 5 bases. The CDR3 is made up of 15 amino acids. CDR1 is SQVTM and CDR2 is ANQGSEA in the germline V gene. The CDR3 loop is CSVGTGLAGGETQYF. CDR3 coding DNA: TGCAGCGTTGGGACCGGACTAGCGGGGGGTGAGACCCAGTACTTC.

The V gene is TRBV9, the J gene TRBJ2-3; tentatively, D is TRBD2 (5 bases). CDR1 and CDR2 (germline): SGDLS, YYNGEE. The CDR3 is made up of 16 amino acids. V lost 0 bases and J lost 4, with 15 bases in between. The DNA of the CDR3 is TGTGCCAGCAGCGTAGGAGGGCAGGTCGGCTCAGATACGCAGTATTTT. Amino acids: CASSVGGQVGSDTQYF.

The chain links TRBV7-2 to TRBJ1-5; no firm D call. V was cut by 5 bases and J by 4 bases, with 9 bases left in between. The CDR3 contains 13 residues. The V gene's germline CDR1 is SGHTA and CDR2 FQGNSA. This chain's CDR3 is CASSVRGNQPQHF. In nucleotides, the CDR3 is TGTGCCAGCAGCGTAAGAGGGAATCAGCCCCAGCATTTT.

This chain's CDR3 is CASSWRNTEAFF. The CDR3 DNA reads TGTGCCAGTAGTTGGAGGAACACTGAAGCTTTCTTT. This sequence joins TRBV19 and TRBJ1-1; D is undetermined. Germline V gene data show CDR1 as LNHDA and CDR2 as SQIVND (reference sequence). The CDR3 spans 12 residues. V dropped 5 bases and J dropped 1 base, with 5 bases sitting between them.